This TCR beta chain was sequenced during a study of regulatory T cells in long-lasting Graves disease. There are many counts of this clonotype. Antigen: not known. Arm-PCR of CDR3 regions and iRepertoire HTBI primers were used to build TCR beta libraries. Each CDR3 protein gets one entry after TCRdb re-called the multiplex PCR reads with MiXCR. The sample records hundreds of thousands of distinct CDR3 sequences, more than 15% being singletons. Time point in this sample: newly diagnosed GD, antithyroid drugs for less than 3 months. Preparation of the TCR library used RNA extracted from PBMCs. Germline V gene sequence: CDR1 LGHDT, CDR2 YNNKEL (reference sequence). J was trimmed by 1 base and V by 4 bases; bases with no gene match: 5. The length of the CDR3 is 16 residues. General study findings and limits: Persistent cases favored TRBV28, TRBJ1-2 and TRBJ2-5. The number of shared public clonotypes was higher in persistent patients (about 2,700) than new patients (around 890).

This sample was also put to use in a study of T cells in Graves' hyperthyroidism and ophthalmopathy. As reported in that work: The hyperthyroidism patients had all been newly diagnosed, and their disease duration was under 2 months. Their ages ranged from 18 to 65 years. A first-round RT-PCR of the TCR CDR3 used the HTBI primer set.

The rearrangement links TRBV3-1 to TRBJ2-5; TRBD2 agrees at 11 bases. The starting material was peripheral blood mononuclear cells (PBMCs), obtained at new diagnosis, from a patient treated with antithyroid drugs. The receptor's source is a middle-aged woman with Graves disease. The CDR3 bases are TGTGCCAGCAGCCCCCGCCTAGCGGGGGGCCAAGAGACCCAGTACTTC. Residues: CASSPRLAGGQETQYF.